These 8 T cell receptor beta chains were sequenced from one sample in a study of graft-versus-host responses after intestinal transplantation. No antigen is known for these receptors. The table came from immunoSEQ multiplex PCR; TCRdb's copy has only in-frame clones and leaves some out. The table shows some 120,000 clones, with about nine tenths occurring only once. Sequences were derived from unstimulated CD4+ T cells sorted from spleen or lymph node cells, sampled before intestinal transplant. These receptors originate from a human donor who received an intestinal transplant.

The rearrangement joins TRBV9 to TRBJ1-2; 7 bases map to TRBD1. Trimming took 4 bases from V and 2 from J; bases not matched to a gene: 2. Germline assignment: CDR1 SGDLS and CDR2 YYNGEE. This CDR3 is 13 amino acids long. CDR3 DNA sequence: TGTGCCAGCAGCATACAGGGGAACTATGGCTACACCTTC. Protein sequence: CASSIQGNYGYTF.

V gene TRBV28 combines with J gene TRBJ1-4, with 7 bases matching TRBD1. Germline trimming cut 4 bases from V and 8 bases from J; bases unmatched to any gene: 10. The CDR3 covers 15 residues. In germline, CDR1 is MDHEN, CDR2 SYDVKM. The CDR3 reads CASSSGGTAEEKLFF. CDR3 bases: TGTGCCAGCAGTTCTGGCGGGACAGCCGAAGAAAAACTGTTTTTT.

This clone was observed once. The chain has TRBV2 and TRBJ2-5, with D possibly TRBD1 on 6 matching bases. Trimming took off 6 bases at V and 5 bases at J, with 16 bases between the two ends. CDR1 SNHLY and CDR2 FYNNEI come from the germline V gene. The CDR3 totals 14 residues. The CDR3 DNA follows: TGTGCCAGCAGCGCACCGCCACAGGGTGAGACCCAGTACTTC. Translation: CASSAPPQGETQYF. The complete variable domain, with remaining parts taken from reference TRBV2 and TRBJ2-5, reads EPEVTQTPSHQVTQMGQEVILRCVPISNHLYFYWYRQILGQKVEFLVSFYNNEISEKSEIFDDQFSVERPDGSNFTLKIRSTKLEDSAMYFCASSAPPQGETQYFGPGTRLLVL.

This chain joins TRBV5-1 and TRBJ2-1, with 14 bases aligning to TRBD2. The germline V gene encodes CDR1 SGHRS and CDR2 YFSETQ. This CDR3 is 17 amino acids long. With 0 bases clipped from V and 9 bases from J, the junction kept 8 bases outside the gene matches. The CDR3 DNA sequence: TGCGCCAGCAGCTTGGAACAGGGACTAGCGGGAGTCGGTGAGCAGTTCTTC. Encoded protein: CASSLEQGLAGVGEQFF.

This chain links TRBV6-1 with TRBJ1-5; D is perhaps TRBD1 (6 bases). Germline V gene sequence: CDR1 MNHNS, CDR2 SASEGT. CDR3 length: 13 residues. V was cut by 4 bases and J by 5 bases, with 9 bases left in between. CDR3 residues: CASSVAGDQPQHF. The CDR3, as DNA: TGTGCCAGCAGTGTGGCAGGGGATCAGCCCCAGCATTTT.

The V gene is TRBV7-2, the J gene TRBJ1-6; D remains unclear. The germline V gene encodes CDR1 SGHTA and CDR2 FQGNSA. CDR3 length: 15 amino acids. Trimming took off 1 base at V and 3 bases at J, with 7 bases between the two ends. The CDR3 here is CASSLGLSYNSPLHF. Written as DNA, the CDR3 is TGTGCCAGCAGCTTAGGACTGAGCTATAATTCACCCCTCCACTTT.

The chain combines TRBV9 with TRBJ2-2; 7 bases map to TRBD1. Germline V CDR1 and CDR2: SGDLS, YYNGEE. This CDR3 contains 15 residues. V gave up 3 bases and J gave up 7 bases; unmatched junction bases: 9. The CDR3 bases are TGTGCCAGCAGCGCCTTCAGGGGGTTAGTCGGGGAGCTGTTTTTT. Protein sequence: CASSAFRGLVGELFF.

V usage is TRBV11-2 and J usage is TRBJ2-7; 8 bases are a match to TRBD2. The CDR3 runs to 15 residues. Germline V gene data show CDR1 as SGHAT and CDR2 as FQNNGV. V lost 3 bases and J lost 3; bases outside the gene matches: 7. The CDR3, as DNA: TGTGCCAGCAGCTTTCTCTTTGCGGGAGGCTACGAGCAGTACTTC. Its protein is CASSFLFAGGYEQYF.